This entry is about one TCR beta chain. Original analysis: Estimation of nucleated cell counts relied on the amplification of reference gene primers. Only in-frame clones appear in the TCRdb table, and some are missing; sequencing was by immunoSEQ multiplex PCR. V and J calls plus clone size are reproduced from that table; the DNA served to infer D and trimming. The table has around 100,000 clones, around four fifths seen once. These data originate in a study of blood T cell repertoires in COVID-19. Overall study context: T cells, B-cell-depleted T cells, or PBMCs supplied cDNA or gDNA.

The germline V gene has CDR1 PRHDT and CDR2 FYEKMQ (reference sequence). V was trimmed by 0 bases and J by 4 bases, leaving 10 bases between them. This CDR3 comprises 15 residues. The sample was peripheral blood. The genes are TRBV13 and TRBJ1-5; D not resolved. The origin of this receptor is a man aged 45-60 years with active or convalescent COVID-19. DNA of the CDR3: TGTGCCAGCAGCTTAGGGACGGGTATGAATCAGCCCCAGCATTTT. This codes for CASSLGTGMNQPQHF. Drawing the rest from reference TRBV13 and TRBJ1-5, the complete variable domain is AAGVIQSPRHLIKEKRETATLKCYPIPRHDTVYWYQQGPGQDPQFLISFYEKMQSDKGSIPDRFSAQQFSDYHSELNMSSLELGDSALYFCASSLGTGMNQPQHFGDGTRLSIL.